This passage covers 5 T cell receptor beta chains from one sample sequenced in a study of blood T cell repertoires in COVID-19. The protocol was immunoSEQ multiplex PCR, while the TCRdb copy is restricted to in-frame clones and leaves out a portion. The table lists some 380,000 clones, 80% to 90% of them singletons. Sequenced sample: PBMCs or T cells enriched from blood (not recorded which). The source of these receptors is a young man who had recovered from COVID-19.

This rearrangement joins TRBV6-5 to TRBJ1-2, with D perhaps matching TRBD1 (6 bases). This CDR3 has 14 residues. Germline V lookup: CDR1 MNHEY, CDR2 SVGAGI. The V end lost 6 bases, the J end lost 0 bases, and 11 bases lay between the germline ends. CDR3 residues: CASRTGPANYGYTF. In DNA form, the CDR3 reads TGTGCCAGCAGGACAGGCCCCGCTAACTATGGCTACACCTTC.

V and J are TRBV20-1 and TRBJ1-2, with 7 positions matching TRBD1. The V and J ends lost 7 bases and 10 bases, in that order; junction bases with no gene match: 6. The germline CDR1 and CDR2 sequences are DFQATT and SNEGSKA (reference sequence). The CDR3 length is 10 residues. CDR3 amino acids: CSVGQGDYTF. CDR3 bases: TGCAGTGTAGGGCAGGGGGACTACACCTTC.

The chain combines TRBV10-3 with TRBJ2-1; tentative D call: TRBD1 (7 bases). The CDR3 has 14 amino acids. Germline assignment: CDR1 ENHRY and CDR2 SYGVKD. Trimming took off 2 bases at V and 6 bases at J, with 11 bases between the two ends. The CDR3 DNA sequence: TGTGCCATCAGTGAGCAGGGGGGTGGCAATGAGCAGTTCTTC. Residues: CAISEQGGGNEQFF.

V and J are TRBV5-1 and TRBJ1-2; 7 positions match TRBD1. CDR1 SGHRS and CDR2 YFSETQ come from the germline V gene. The CDR3 has 14 amino acids. Trimming at V came to 5 bases and at J to 6 bases, leaving 10 bases not matched to a gene. The CDR3 nucleotides read TGCGCCAGCAGAATCGAGGGGGCGCTCGATGGCTACACCTTC. It encodes CASRIEGALDGYTF.

This chain links TRBV9 with TRBJ1-6, with D tentatively TRBD1 (6 bases). V dropped 4 bases and J dropped 4 bases, with 15 bases sitting between them. CDR1 is SGDLS, CDR2 YYNGEE, per germline. There are 16 residues in the CDR3. Here the CDR3 reads CASSPSRDTYNSPLHF. For the CDR3, the DNA is TGTGCCAGCAGCCCATCTCGGGACACTTATAATTCACCCCTCCACTTT.